This T cell receptor beta chain comes out of a study of blood T cell repertoires in COVID-19. Method: immunoSEQ multiplex PCR; TCRdb's copy keeps in-frame clones and lacks some. The sample shows fewer than 400,000 clones, roughly 88% of them seen only once. The CDR3 is made up of 15 amino acids. The V end lost 3 bases, the J end lost 3 bases, and 12 bases lay between the germline ends. Germline V gives CDR1 LNHDA, CDR2 SQIVND (reference sequence). Sequencing was carried out using PBMCs or T cells enriched from blood (not recorded which). The chain links TRBV19 to TRBJ1-5; no clear D. This receptor was taken from a man in his thirties or forties who had recovered from COVID-19. In nucleotides, the CDR3 is TGTGCCAGTAGTATTAGTATTAGTTACAATCAGCCCCAGCATTTT. This gives the protein CASSISISYNQPQHF.